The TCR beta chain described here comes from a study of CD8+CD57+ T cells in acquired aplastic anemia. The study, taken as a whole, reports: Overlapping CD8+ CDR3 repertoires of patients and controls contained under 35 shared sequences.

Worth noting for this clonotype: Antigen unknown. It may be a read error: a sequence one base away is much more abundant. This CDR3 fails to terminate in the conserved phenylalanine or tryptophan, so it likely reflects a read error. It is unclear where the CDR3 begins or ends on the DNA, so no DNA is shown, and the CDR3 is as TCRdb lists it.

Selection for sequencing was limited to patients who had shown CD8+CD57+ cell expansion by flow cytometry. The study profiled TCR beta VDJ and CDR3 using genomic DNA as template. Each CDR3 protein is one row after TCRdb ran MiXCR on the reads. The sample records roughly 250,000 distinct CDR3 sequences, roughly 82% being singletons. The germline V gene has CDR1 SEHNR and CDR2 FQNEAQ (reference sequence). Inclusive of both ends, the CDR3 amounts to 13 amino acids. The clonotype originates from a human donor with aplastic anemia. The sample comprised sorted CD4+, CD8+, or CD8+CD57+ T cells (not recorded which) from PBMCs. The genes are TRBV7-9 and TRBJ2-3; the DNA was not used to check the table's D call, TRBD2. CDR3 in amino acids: CASSVERSGGSDE.